The 29 T cell receptor beta chains listed next were all sequenced from one sample in a study of T cell responses to AZD1222 COVID-19 vaccine. Some clones are missing from TCRdb's copy, which holds only in-frame ones; the method was immunoSEQ multiplex PCR. Among over 100,000 clones, about 86% were seen once, and the ten largest hold 12%. The sequencing used peripheral blood, collected on day 0 of AZD1222 vaccination. These TCRs come from an adult in good health.

The chain has TRBV24-1 and TRBJ2-1, with TRBD1 as a possible D gene (6 bases). The germline V and J ends were trimmed by 4 bases and 10 bases, with 16 bases remaining between them. Germline values: CDR1 KGHDR, CDR2 SFDVKD. The CDR3 runs to 14 residues. For the CDR3, the DNA is TGTGCCACCAGTGACAGGGGACGTACTTCCGAGCAGTTCTTC. Protein sequence: CATSDRGRTSEQFF.

The chain links TRBV24-1 to TRBJ2-2; D uncertain. Looked up from germline, CDR1 is KGHDR and CDR2 is SFDVKD. The CDR3 contains 16 residues. V lost 4 bases, J lost 2 bases, and 13 bases lay in between. CDR3 DNA sequence: TGTGCCACCAGTGACCTCGCCGGCGGAAACACCGGGGAGCTGTTTTTT. The encoded protein is CATSDLAGGNTGELFF.

The chain is built from TRBV15 and TRBJ2-3, with D perhaps TRBD2 (5 bases). Trimming shortened V by 7 bases and J by 1 base, and 12 bases separated the two germline ends. This CDR3 is 14 amino acids long. CDR1 and CDR2 from the germline V gene are LNHNV and YYDKDF (reference sequence). CDR3 coding DNA: TGTGCCACCACACTAGATATTGGCACAGATACGCAGTATTTT. Protein product: CATTLDIGTDTQYF. Full variable domain (outside the CDR3, taken from reference TRBV15 and TRBJ2-3): DAMVIQNPRYQVTQFGKPVTLSCSQTLNHNVMYWYQQKSSQAPKLLFHYYDKDFNNEADTPDNFQSRRPNTSFCFLDIRSPGLGDTAMYLCATTLDIGTDTQYFGPGTRLTVL.

The genes are TRBV19 and TRBJ1-5; 8 bases are shared with TRBD1. This CDR3 contains 17 residues. The V segment lost 4 bases and the J segment 2 bases; nucleotides outside the gene matches: 10. Germline values: CDR1 LNHDA, CDR2 SQIVND (reference sequence). CDR3 sequence (DNA): TGTGCCAGTAGTACCCCCCGACAGGGGAGAGGCAATCAGCCCCAGCATTTT. It is translated as CASSTPRQGRGNQPQHF. The full variable domain, with the rest looked up from reference TRBV19 and TRBJ1-5, is DGGITQSPKYLFRKEGQNVTLSCEQNLNHDAMYWYRQDPGQGLRLIYYSQIVNDFQKGDIAEGYSVSREKKESFPLTVTSAQKNPTAFYLCASSTPRQGRGNQPQHFGDGTRLSIL.

This CDR3 reads CASSFREGQPQHF. Written as DNA, the CDR3 is TGTGCCAGCAGTTTCAGGGAGGGTCAGCCCCAGCATTTT. The rearrangement links TRBV12-3 or TRBV12-4 to TRBJ1-5, with TRBD1 as a possible D gene (5 bases). This CDR3 is built from 13 residues. V was trimmed by 3 bases and J by 6 bases, leaving 9 bases between them.

This clone was seen a single time. The rearrangement uses TRBV12-3 or TRBV12-4 and TRBJ1-2; unclear D gene. The length of the CDR3 is 13 residues. Trimming left V 1 base short and J 4 bases short, with 7 bases between. The CDR3 DNA sequence: TGTGCCAGCAGTTTAGGGGCAGCCTATGGCTACACCTTC. Protein sequence: CASSLGAAYGYTF.

This chain joins TRBV10-1 and TRBJ2-7, with D unclear. The V end was cut by 10 bases, the J end by 3 bases, with 7 bases between. The CDR3 runs 10 residues. The germline V gene has CDR1 WNHNN and CDR2 SYGVQD (reference sequence). CDR3 protein: CAIKGYEQYF. In nucleotides, the CDR3 is TGCGCCATCAAGGGCTACGAGCAGTACTTC.

The rearrangement links TRBV10-3 to TRBJ2-2; D is perhaps TRBD2 (6 bases). The CDR3 spans 13 residues. With 7 bases removed from V and 1 base from J, the gap between germline ends came to 7 bases. Germline V gene sequence: CDR1 ENHRY, CDR2 SYGVKD. DNA of the CDR3: TGTGCCATCACTAGCGTGAACACCGGGGAGCTGTTTTTT. As protein: CAITSVNTGELFF.

The genes are TRBV18 and TRBJ2-3, with D unclear. V lost 0 bases and J 4 bases, leaving 8 bases between the germline ends. The CDR3 has 14 amino acids. The germline V gene has CDR1 KGHSH and CDR2 LQKENI. CDR3 sequence reads: CASSPPAPADTQYF. The DNA of the CDR3 is TGTGCCAGCTCACCACCGGCCCCAGCAGATACGCAGTATTTT.

The V and J genes are TRBV5-1 and TRBJ1-2; D possibly corresponds to TRBD1 (5 bases). The CDR3 loop spans 11 amino acids. Trimming left V 8 bases short and J 10 bases short, with 15 bases between. CDR1 is SGHRS and CDR2 is YFSETQ in the germline V gene. CDR3 residues: CASWAGDDYTF. CDR3 coding DNA: TGCGCCAGTTGGGCGGGGGATGACTACACCTTC.

The CDR3 here is CASSLDRGSGQPQHF. The CDR3 region has the DNA TGCGCCAGCAGCTTGGACAGGGGGAGTGGGCAGCCCCAGCATTTT. The chain combines TRBV5-1 with TRBJ1-5; 8 bases match TRBD1. The CDR3 has 15 residues. Germline trimming cut 0 bases from V and 7 bases from J; bases unmatched to any gene: 6. Germline V lookup: CDR1 SGHRS, CDR2 YFSETQ.

Relative to its sample, this clone is medium-sized. The chain is built from TRBV6-4 and TRBJ2-2; D gene unclear. The CDR3 spans 14 residues. The germline V gene encodes CDR1 MRHNA and CDR2 SNTAGT. V was clipped by 0 bases and J by 2 bases, with 4 bases between them. The CDR3, as DNA: TGTGCCAGCAGTGACTCGACAAACACCGGGGAGCTGTTTTTT. It is translated as CASSDSTNTGELFF.

The chain combines TRBV29-1 with TRBJ1-1; 7 nucleotides match TRBD1. The CDR3 loop spans 14 amino acids. Germline values: CDR1 SQVTM, CDR2 ANQGSEA. V dropped 2 bases and J dropped 4; count of bases not matched to a gene: 7. The CDR3 sequence is CSVERGRLTTEAFF. CDR3 sequence (DNA): TGCAGCGTTGAAAGGGGGCGCTTGACCACTGAAGCTTTCTTT.

V usage is TRBV10-3 and J usage is TRBJ2-2; D might be TRBD1 or TRBD2, each matching 6 bases. Trimming took 6 bases from V and 2 from J, leaving 13 bases between them. In germline, CDR1 is ENHRY, CDR2 SYGVKD. The CDR3 is 15 residues long. CDR3 nucleotides: TGTGCCATCAGCGCGGGGACAACCAACACCGGGGAGCTGTTTTTT. This sequence encodes CAISAGTTNTGELFF.

Written as DNA, the CDR3 is TGTGCCAGCTGGAGCGGGAGCGAGCAGTACTTC. Its translation is CASWSGSEQYF. This chain uses TRBV28 with TRBJ2-7, with 8 bases that match TRBD2. The CDR3 has 11 residues. Looked up from germline, CDR1 is MDHEN and CDR2 is SYDVKM. V lost 8 bases, J lost 6 bases, and 3 bases stayed unmatched.

The chain couples TRBV29-1 to TRBJ2-2; the match to TRBD1 covers 7 bases. The CDR3 has 13 residues. Unmatched junction bases numbered 5, after V lost 4 bases and J lost 6 bases. Germline V lookup: CDR1 SQVTM, CDR2 ANQGSEA. The CDR3 DNA is TGCAGCGTTGCCGGTCAGGGGGCCGGGGAGCTGTTTTTT. Amino acids: CSVAGQGAGELFF.

DNA of the CDR3: TGTGCCAGCAGCTGGACAGGGGGCTCCTACGAGCAGTACTTC. This sequence encodes CASSWTGGSYEQYF. The chain carries TRBV7-2 and TRBJ2-7; 10 bases are shared with TRBD1. The CDR3 covers 14 residues. Germline trimming cut 4 bases from V and 0 bases from J; bases unmatched to any gene: 0. Germline loops: CDR1 SGHTA, CDR2 FQGNSA. Full variable domain (outside the CDR3, taken from reference TRBV7-2 and TRBJ2-7): GAGVSQSPSNKVTEKGKDVELRCDPISGHTALYWYRQSLGQGLEFLIYFQGNSAPDKSGLPSDRFSAERTGGSVSTLTIQRTQQEDSAVYLCASSWTGGSYEQYFGPGTRLTVT.

This chain connects TRBV24-1 to TRBJ1-5, with TRBD1 as a possible D gene (5 bases). Germline-derived CDR1 and CDR2 are KGHDR and SFDVKD. This CDR3 comprises 14 residues. Trimming took off 7 bases at V and 6 bases at J, with 15 bases between the two ends. CDR3 nucleotide sequence: TGTGCCACCAGCCCCGGGACCGGCCGTCAGCCCCAGCATTTT. Residues: CATSPGTGRQPQHF.

This rearrangement joins TRBV7-3 to TRBJ2-2; D unresolved. Germline values: CDR1 SGHTA, CDR2 FQGTGA. The CDR3 length is 14 residues. The ends were cut back, 5 bases at V and 5 bases at J, with 12 bases in the middle. This chain's CDR3 is CASSPRLVTGELFF. The CDR3 DNA reads as TGTGCCAGCAGCCCCCGGTTAGTTACCGGGGAGCTGTTTTTT. Combining the CDR3 with reference TRBV7-3 and TRBJ2-2 gives the whole variable domain GAGVSQTPSNKVTEKGKYVELRCDPISGHTALYWYRQSLGQGPEFLIYFQGTGAADDSGLPNDRFFAVRPEGSVSTLKIQRTERGDSAVYLCASSPRLVTGELFFGEGSRLTVL.

The V call is TRBV5-1, the J call TRBJ1-2, with 10 bases aligning to TRBD1. Germline assignment: CDR1 SGHRS and CDR2 YFSETQ. Germline trimming cut 4 bases from V and 3 bases from J; bases unmatched to any gene: 6. The CDR3 contains 15 residues. In DNA, the CDR3 is TGCGCCAGCAGCCGATCCGGGACAGGGGACTATGGCTACACCTTC. Translation gives CASSRSGTGDYGYTF.

V is TRBV2 and J is TRBJ1-5, with TRBD1 matching over 10 bases. This CDR3 region has 14 residues. The germline V gene has CDR1 SNHLY and CDR2 FYNNEI. J was trimmed by 5 bases and V by 3 bases; bases with no gene match: 1. Here the CDR3 reads CASSEGTGDQPQHF. The CDR3 region has the DNA TGTGCCAGCAGTGAGGGGACAGGGGATCAGCCCCAGCATTTT.

A single count supports this clone. The V gene is TRBV10-3, the J gene TRBJ2-3; D ambiguous. Looked up from germline, CDR1 is ENHRY and CDR2 is SYGVKD. V dropped 0 bases and J dropped 3 bases, with 1 base sitting between them. The length of the CDR3 is 12 residues. In DNA form, the CDR3 reads TGTGCCATCAGTGAGTCGACAGATACGCAGTATTTT. Translated, it gives CAISESTDTQYF.

The J gene is TRBJ1-6, the V gene TRBV7-8, with a weak D call TRBD1 (5 bases). V lost 2 bases and J lost 0, with 14 bases in between. Germline V gives CDR1 SGHVS, CDR2 FQNEAQ. This CDR3 region has 18 residues. For the CDR3, the DNA is TGTGCCAGCAGCTTACCTCGGGGGGGGAGCTCCTATAATTCACCCCTCCACTTT. This gives the protein CASSLPRGGSSYNSPLHF.

This chain links TRBV27 with TRBJ2-3; a weak D match, TRBD2 (6 bases). V was trimmed by 2 bases and J by 4 bases, leaving 7 bases between them. This CDR3 has 13 amino acids. The germline gives CDR1 MNHEY, CDR2 SMNVEV (reference sequence). The CDR3 spells CASSLPGADTQYF. The CDR3 coding sequence is TGTGCCAGCAGTTTACCGGGGGCAGATACGCAGTATTTT.

The rearrangement joins TRBV5-6 to TRBJ1-5; the D gene is possibly TRBD1 (5 bases). Germline V gives CDR1 SGHDT, CDR2 YYEEEE. There are 14 residues in the CDR3. V was shortened by 0 bases and J by 5 bases, with 9 bases between the two germline ends. The CDR3 nucleotides are TGTGCCAGCAGCTTGGCCGTGGGGGATCAGCCCCAGCATTTT. It is translated as CASSLAVGDQPQHF. The full variable domain, with the rest looked up from reference TRBV5-6 and TRBJ1-5, is DAGVTQSPTHLIKTRGQQVTLRCSPKSGHDTVSWYQQALGQGPQFIFQYYEEEERQRGNFPDRFSGHQFPNYSSELNVNALLLGDSALYLCASSLAVGDQPQHFGDGTRLSIL.

This chain links TRBV7-2 with TRBJ1-2, with D tentatively TRBD1 (6 bases). This CDR3 has 15 residues. Germline V gene data show CDR1 as SGHTA and CDR2 as FQGNSA. Trimming stripped 4 bases from V and 2 bases from J, with 14 bases between. As DNA, the CDR3 is TGTGCCAGCAGCTCCCCGGGGCAGGGGAACTATGGCTACACCTTC. Protein product: CASSSPGQGNYGYTF.

The chain joins TRBV5-6 to TRBJ2-5; 13 nucleotides line up with TRBD2. From germline, CDR1 is SGHDT and CDR2 YYEEEE. V was pared by 10 bases and J by 3 bases, with 3 bases of the junction left unmatched. This CDR3 region has 13 residues. The chain's CDR3 is CAGGLAGKETQYF. As DNA, the CDR3 is TGTGCCGGGGGACTAGCGGGGAAAGAGACCCAGTACTTC. The variable domain in full, with the rest retrieved from reference TRBV5-6 and TRBJ2-5, is DAGVTQSPTHLIKTRGQQVTLRCSPKSGHDTVSWYQQALGQGPQFIFQYYEEEERQRGNFPDRFSGHQFPNYSSELNVNALLLGDSALYLCAGGLAGKETQYFGPGTRLLVL.

V gene TRBV11-2 combines with J gene TRBJ2-7; 10 bases map to TRBD2. V was pared by 1 base and J by 3 bases, with 3 bases of the junction left unmatched. Looked up from germline, CDR1 is SGHAT and CDR2 is FQNNGV. This CDR3 comprises 15 residues. The DNA for the CDR3 is TGTGCCAGCAGCTTAGTGTCTAGCGGGAGCTACGAGCAGTACTTC. Translating it yields CASSLVSSGSYEQYF.

This chain joins TRBV24-1 and TRBJ2-3; TRBD1 aligns across 7 bases. V trimming: 3 bases; J trimming: 6 bases; junction bases outside the gene matches: 8. This CDR3 has 15 residues. Germline-derived CDR1 and CDR2 are KGHDR and SFDVKD. The CDR3 DNA is TGTGCCACCAGTGATACCAAGGACAGGCCCGATACGCAGTATTTT. It yields the protein CATSDTKDRPDTQYF.